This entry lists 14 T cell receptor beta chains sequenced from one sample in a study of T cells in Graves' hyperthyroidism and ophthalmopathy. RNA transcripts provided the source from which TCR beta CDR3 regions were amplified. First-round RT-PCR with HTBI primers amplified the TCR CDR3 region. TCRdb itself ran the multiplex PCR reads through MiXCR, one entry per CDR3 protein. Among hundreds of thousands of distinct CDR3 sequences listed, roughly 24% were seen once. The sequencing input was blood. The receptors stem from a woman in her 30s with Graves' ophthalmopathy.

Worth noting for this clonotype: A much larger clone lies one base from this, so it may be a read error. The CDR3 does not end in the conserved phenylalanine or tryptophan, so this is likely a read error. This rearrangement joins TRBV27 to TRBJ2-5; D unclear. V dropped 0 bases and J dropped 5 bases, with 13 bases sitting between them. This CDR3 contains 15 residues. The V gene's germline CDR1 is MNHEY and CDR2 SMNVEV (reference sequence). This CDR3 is CASSLSGRSGETQYL. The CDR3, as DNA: TGTGCCAGCAGTTTATCGGGCAGGTCTGGGGAGACCCAGTACCTC.

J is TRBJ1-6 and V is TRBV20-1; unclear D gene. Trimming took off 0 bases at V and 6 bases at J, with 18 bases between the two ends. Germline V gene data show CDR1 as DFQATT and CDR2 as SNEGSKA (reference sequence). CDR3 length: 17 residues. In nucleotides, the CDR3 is TGCAGTGCTAGAGATCCTGGGTACGGACCCCTTAATTCACCCCTCCACTTT. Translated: CSARDPGYGPLNSPLHF.

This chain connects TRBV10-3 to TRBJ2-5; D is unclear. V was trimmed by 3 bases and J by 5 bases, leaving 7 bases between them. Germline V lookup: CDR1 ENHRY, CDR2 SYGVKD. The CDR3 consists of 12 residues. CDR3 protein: CAISDHGETQYF. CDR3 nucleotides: TGTGCCATCAGTGACCATGGGGAGACCCAGTACTTC.

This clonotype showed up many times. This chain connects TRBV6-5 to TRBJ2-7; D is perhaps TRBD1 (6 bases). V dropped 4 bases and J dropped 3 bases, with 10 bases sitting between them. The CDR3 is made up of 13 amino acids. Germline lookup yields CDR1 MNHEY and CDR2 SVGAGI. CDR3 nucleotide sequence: TGTGCCAGCAGTTCGGACAGCCTCTACGAGCAGTACTTC. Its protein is CASSSDSLYEQYF.

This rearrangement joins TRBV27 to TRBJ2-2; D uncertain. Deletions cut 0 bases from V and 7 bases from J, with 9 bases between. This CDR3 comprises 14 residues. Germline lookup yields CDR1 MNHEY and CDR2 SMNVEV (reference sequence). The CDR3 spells CASSLSTVVGELFF. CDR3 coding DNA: TGTGCCAGCAGTTTATCTACAGTTGTCGGGGAGCTGTTTTTT.

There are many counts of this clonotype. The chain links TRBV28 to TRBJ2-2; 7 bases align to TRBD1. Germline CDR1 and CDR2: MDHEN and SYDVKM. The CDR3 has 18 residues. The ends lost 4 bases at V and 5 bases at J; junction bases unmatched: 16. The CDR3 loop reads CASSYVKLQGVGTGELFF. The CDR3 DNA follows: TGTGCCAGCAGTTATGTGAAGCTGCAGGGGGTTGGTACCGGGGAGCTGTTTTTT.

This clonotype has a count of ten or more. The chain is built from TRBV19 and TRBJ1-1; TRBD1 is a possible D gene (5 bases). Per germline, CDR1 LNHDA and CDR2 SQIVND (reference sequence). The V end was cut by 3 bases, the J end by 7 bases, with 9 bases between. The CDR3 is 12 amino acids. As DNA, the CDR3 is TGTGCCAGTAGTATTTGGGACGGTGAAGCTTTCTTT. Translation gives CASSIWDGEAFF. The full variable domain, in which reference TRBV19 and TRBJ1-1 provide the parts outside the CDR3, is DGGITQSPKYLFRKEGQNVTLSCEQNLNHDAMYWYRQDPGQGLRLIYYSQIVNDFQKGDIAEGYSVSREKKESFPLTVTSAQKNPTAFYLCASSIWDGEAFFGQGTRLTVV.

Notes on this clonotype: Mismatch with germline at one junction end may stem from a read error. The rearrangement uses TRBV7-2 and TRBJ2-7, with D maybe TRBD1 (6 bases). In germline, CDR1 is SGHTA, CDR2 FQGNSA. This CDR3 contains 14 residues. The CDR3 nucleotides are TGTGCCAGCAGCTTTGCGCGGACAGACTACGAGCAGTGCTTC. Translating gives CASSFARTDYEQCF.

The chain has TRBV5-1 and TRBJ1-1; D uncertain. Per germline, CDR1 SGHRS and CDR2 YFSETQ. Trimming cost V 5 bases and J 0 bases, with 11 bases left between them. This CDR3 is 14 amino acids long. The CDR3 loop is CASRFDKMNTEAFF. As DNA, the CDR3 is TGCGCCAGCAGGTTCGATAAGATGAACACTGAAGCTTTCTTT.

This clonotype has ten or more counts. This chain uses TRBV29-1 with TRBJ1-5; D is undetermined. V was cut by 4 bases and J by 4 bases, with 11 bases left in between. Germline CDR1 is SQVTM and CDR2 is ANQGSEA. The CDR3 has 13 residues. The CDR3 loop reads CSVVMDSNQPQHF. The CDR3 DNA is TGCAGCGTTGTAATGGACTCTAATCAGCCCCAGCATTTT.

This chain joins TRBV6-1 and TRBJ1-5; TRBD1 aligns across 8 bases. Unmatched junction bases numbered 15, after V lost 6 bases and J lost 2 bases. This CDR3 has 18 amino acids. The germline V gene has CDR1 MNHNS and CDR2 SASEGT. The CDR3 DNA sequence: TGTGCCAGCAGCGAAAGGTCCAGGGGGCGCCCCGGCAATCAGCCCCAGCATTTT. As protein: CASSERSRGRPGNQPQHF.

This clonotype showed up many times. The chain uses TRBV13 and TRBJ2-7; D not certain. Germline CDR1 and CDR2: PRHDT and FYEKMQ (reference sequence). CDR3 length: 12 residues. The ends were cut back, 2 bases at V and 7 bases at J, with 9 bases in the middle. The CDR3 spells CASSLRVGEQYF. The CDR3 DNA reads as TGTGCCAGCAGCTTAAGGGTAGGGGAGCAGTACTTC.

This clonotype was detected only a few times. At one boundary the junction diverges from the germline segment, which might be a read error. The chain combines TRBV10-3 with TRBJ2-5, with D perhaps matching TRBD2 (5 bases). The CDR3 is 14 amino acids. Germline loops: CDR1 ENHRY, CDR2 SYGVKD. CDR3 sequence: CAISAVTLGETQHF. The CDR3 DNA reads TGTGCCATCAGTGCGGTTACTTTGGGAGAGACCCAGCACTTC.

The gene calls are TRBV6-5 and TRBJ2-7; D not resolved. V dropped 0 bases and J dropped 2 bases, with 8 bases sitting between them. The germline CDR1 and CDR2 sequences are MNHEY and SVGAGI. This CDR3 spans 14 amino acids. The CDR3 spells CASSYSYGAYEQYF. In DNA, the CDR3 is TGTGCCAGCAGTTACTCGTACGGAGCCTACGAGCAGTACTTC.